This T cell receptor beta chain was sequenced during a study of OX40 agonist ivuxolimab in advanced cancers. As for the study in general: Given to patients was ivuxolimab, an agonistic anti-OX40 (CD134) antibody. Past anti-PD-1, anti-PD-L1 or anti-CTLA-4 therapy was accepted, and 40% had received some. Findings of the study overall: Low normalized T-cell clonal expansion was additionally recorded for some nonresponders. At 0.1 to 3.0 mg/kg, CD4+ and CD8+ blood T cells expanded clonally by week 6.

A word on this clone: The antigen is unknown.

From germline, CDR1 is LGHNA and CDR2 YSLEER. V dropped 0 bases and J dropped 6 bases, with 10 bases sitting between them. This CDR3 is built from 14 residues. Clones were read by immunoSEQ multiplex PCR, and TCRdb kept only the in-frame ones, dropping some. Found here are approximately 30,000 clones, around four fifths of them singletons; the top ten hold around 10%. This sequence joins TRBV4-3 and TRBJ2-3; no definite D call. This receptor was obtained from an adult with an advanced solid tumor such as melanoma, head and neck, liver or kidney cancer. Sequencing used CD4+ or CD8+ T cells sorted from blood, obtained in a trial of the OX40 agonist ivuxolimab. CDR3 amino acids: CASSQDRLTDTQYF. The DNA of the CDR3 is TGCGCCAGCAGCCAAGATCGGTTGACCGATACGCAGTATTTT.